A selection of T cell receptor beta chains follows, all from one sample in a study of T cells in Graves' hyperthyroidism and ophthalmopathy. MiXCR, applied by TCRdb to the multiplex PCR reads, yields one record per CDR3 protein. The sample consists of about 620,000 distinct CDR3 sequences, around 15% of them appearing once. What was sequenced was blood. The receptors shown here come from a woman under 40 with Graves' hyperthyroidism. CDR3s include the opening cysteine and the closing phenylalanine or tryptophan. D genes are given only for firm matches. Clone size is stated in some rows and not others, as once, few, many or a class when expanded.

DNA: TGTGCCAGCAGTGAGGACCATAGCTCCTACAATGAGCAGTTCTTC
CDR3: CASSEDHSSYNEQFF
J: TRBJ2-1
size: few
V: TRBV6-1
D: -

DNA: TGCAGTGCTAGAGAGGCAGGACTACACTACACCTTC
CDR3: CSAREAGLHYTF
J: TRBJ1-2
size: few
V: TRBV20-1
D: -

DNA: TGTGCCAGCAGTGATTACAGGACTAATTCACCCCTCCACTTT
CDR3: CASSDYRTNSPLHF
J: TRBJ1-6
size: many
V: TRBV2
D: -

DNA: TGCGCCAGCAGCCAAGAGGCCCTTGGAGAGACCCAGTACTTC
CDR3: CASSQEALGETQYF
J: TRBJ2-5
size: -
V: TRBV4-1
D: -

DNA: TGCAGTGCATCGACGCGGCCCAAAAACATTCAGTACTTC
CDR3: CSASTRPKNIQYF
J: TRBJ2-4
size: -
V: TRBV20-1
D: -

DNA: TGCAGTGCTAGGGGGACTAGCGGGAGTAATGAGCAGTTCTTC
CDR3: CSARGTSGSNEQFF
J: TRBJ2-1
size: many
V: TRBV20-1
D: TRBD2

DNA: TGTGCCAGCAGTCCTCGAGTGGGGGGCCCCCTCTATGGCTACACCTTC
CDR3: CASSPRVGGPLYGYTF
J: TRBJ1-2
size: -
V: TRBV2
D: -

DNA: TGTGCCGCAAAATACGGGACAGCCACAGATACGCAGTATTTT
CDR3: CAAKYGTATDTQYF
J: TRBJ2-3
size: -
V: TRBV10-3
D: TRBD1

DNA: TGTGCCAGCAGGGCGGCTAGCGGGGGCGGGGAGCTGTTTTTT
CDR3: CASRAASGGGELFF
J: TRBJ2-2
size: many
V: TRBV3-1
D: TRBD2

DNA: TGTGCCAGCAGCTTAGAAGGGGGTCTAGGCAAGACCGGGGAGCTGTTTTTT
CDR3: CASSLEGGLGKTGELFF
J: TRBJ2-2
size: -
V: TRBV13
D: -

DNA: TGTGCCAGCAGCTTAAGTGGACTAGCGGGACGAGAGACCCAGTACTTC
CDR3: CASSLSGLAGRETQYF
J: TRBJ2-5
size: many
V: TRBV7-3
D: TRBD2

DNA: TGTGCCAGCAGTTTAAGCGGGAGAGCAGATACGCAGTATTTT
CDR3: CASSLSGRADTQYF
J: TRBJ2-3
size: many
V: TRBV28
D: TRBD2

DNA: TGTGCCAGCAGTTTTAGTAGGGGGCTTGGCACTGAAGCTTTCTTT
CDR3: CASSFSRGLGTEAFF
J: TRBJ1-1
size: many
V: TRBV28
D: TRBD1